These 3 T cell receptor beta chains originate from one sample sequenced in a study of OX40 agonist ivuxolimab in advanced cancers. Only in-frame clones appear in the TCRdb table, and some are missing; sequencing was by immunoSEQ multiplex PCR. The table lists around 65,000 clones, 75% to 95% of them singletons. This material consisted of CD4+ or CD8+ T cells sorted from blood, taken in a trial of the OX40 agonist ivuxolimab. The receptor source for this set is an adult with an advanced solid tumor such as melanoma, head and neck, liver or kidney cancer.

This clone showed up just a few times. At one of its ends the junction is not consistent with the germline gene, which may arise from a read error. The CDR3 DNA sequence: TGTGCCAGCAGTCTCACAGGGTCGTGGGACTTC. Protein sequence: CASSLTGSWDF. This chain links TRBV7-6 with TRBJ2-5, with D perhaps TRBD1 (6 bases). The CDR3 is 11 residues long. The V gene's germline CDR1 is SGHVS and CDR2 FNYEAQ.

The J gene is TRBJ2-1, the V gene TRBV5-4, with 11 bases lining up with TRBD2. The CDR3 consists of 17 residues. Germline V CDR1 and CDR2: SGHNT, YYREEE (reference sequence). With V trimmed by 4 bases and J by 3 bases, 9 bases remained unmatched. The CDR3 region is CASSTGTSGTLYNEQFF. CDR3 coding DNA: TGTGCCAGCAGCACCGGGACTAGCGGAACCCTCTACAATGAGCAGTTCTTC.

V and J are TRBV12-5 and TRBJ2-1; 15 bases match TRBD2. The junction had 0 bases not matched to a gene; V was cut back by 1 base and J by 5 bases. The V gene's germline CDR1 is LGHNT and CDR2 FRNRAP. The CDR3 runs to 16 residues. CDR3 DNA sequence: TGTGCTAGTGGTTTGGGGACTAGCGGGGGGGACAATGAGCAGTTCTTC. Protein sequence: CASGLGTSGGDNEQFF.